Listed here are 5 T cell receptor beta chains from one sample, sequenced in a study of regulatory T cells. The primer mix had 52 TRBV and 13 TRBJ primers. The repertoire was sequenced with immunoSEQ multiplex PCR; TCRdb's copy has only in-frame clones and lacks some. The data show tens of thousands of clones, about 89% seen once. Their specific antigens are unknown. General study points: Hydrophobic residues at CDR3 positions 6 and 7 were enriched in conventional CD4+ T cells of CD3G-deficient patients.

The sequenced sample consisted of conventional CD4+ T cells sorted from blood. The receptors were sampled from a person aged 18 to 29 with CD3G deficiency.

The J gene is TRBJ2-6, the V gene TRBV28; D uncertain. Trimming pared 4 bases from V and 2 bases from J, leaving 21 bases between. This CDR3 region has 19 residues. CDR1 and CDR2 from the germline V gene are MDHEN and SYDVKM. Here the CDR3 reads CASSSLRYWTDPGANVLTF. CDR3 coding DNA: TGTGCCAGCAGTTCTCTACGATATTGGACGGACCCTGGGGCCAACGTCCTGACTTTC. The entire variable domain, with the rest obtained from reference TRBV28 and TRBJ2-6, is as follows: DVKVTQSSRYLVKRTGEKVFLECVQDMDHENMFWYRQDPGLGLRLIYFSYDVKMKEKGDIPEGYSVSREKKERFSLILESASTNQTSMYLCASSSLRYWTDPGANVLTFGAGSRLTVL.

This chain joins TRBV18 and TRBJ2-5, with 8 bases aligning to TRBD1. This CDR3 contains 15 residues. CDR1 is KGHSH, CDR2 LQKENI, per germline. V shed 6 bases and J 1 base; nucleotides not matched to a gene: 7. The DNA for the CDR3 is TGTGCCAGCTCGCAGCAAACAGGGGGCCAAGAGACCCAGTACTTC. It specifies CASSQQTGGQETQYF. Combining the CDR3 with reference TRBV18 and TRBJ2-5 gives the whole variable domain NAGVMQNPRHLVRRRGQEARLRCSPMKGHSHVYWYRQLPEEGLKFMVYLQKENIIDESGMPKERFSAEFPKEGPSILRIQQVVRGDSAAYFCASSQQTGGQETQYFGPGTRLLVL.

The CDR3 is CASSSRGDRVISPLHF. As DNA, the CDR3 is TGTGCCAGCAGTTCCCGAGGGGACAGGGTAATTTCACCCCTCCACTTT. The rearrangement joins TRBV6-6 to TRBJ1-6; 9 positions match TRBD1. Germline V gene sequence: CDR1 MNHNY, CDR2 SVGAGI (reference sequence). The CDR3 sequence is 16 residues long. V lost 4 bases to trimming and J lost 9 bases; unmatched junction nucleotides: 10.

This sequence joins TRBV18 and TRBJ2-1; weak D call: TRBD2 (6 bases). CDR3 length: 15 amino acids. With 6 bases removed from V and 7 bases from J, the gap between germline ends came to 19 bases. Germline loops: CDR1 KGHSH, CDR2 LQKENI. The CDR3 loop is CASSPQGVGLNEQFF. CDR3 DNA sequence: TGTGCCAGCTCCCCCCAGGGCGTAGGACTAAATGAGCAGTTCTTC.

V is TRBV6-6 and J is TRBJ2-1, with no clear D. V gave up 5 bases and J gave up 8 bases, with 10 bases separating them. The germline V gene has CDR1 MNHNY and CDR2 SVGAGI (reference sequence). This CDR3 spans 12 amino acids. The CDR3 DNA is TGTGCCAGCAGTCTAGTGTCCCATGAGCAGTTCTTC. This gives the protein CASSLVSHEQFF.